These T cell receptor beta chains were read from a single sample in a study of identical twins. In TCRdb, the 5' RACE reads were re-called with MiXCR into one record per CDR3 protein. The data hold hundreds of thousands of distinct CDR3 sequences, with around 24% observed a single time. The same sample was also studied in work on T cells expressing NK-cell markers.

Sequenced: CD4+ T cells sorted from blood. Source of these receptors: a woman under 30 in good health. Both conserved end residues are part of each CDR3. Fields, in order: CDR3 protein, CDR3 DNA, V gene, D gene, clone size, CDR3 length, J gene. A D gene is named only where the DNA matches it firmly. Not every row has a clone size; where given, it reads once, few, many or a size class.

cdr3_aa: CASSLNRGEAFF; cdr3_nt: TGTGCCAGCAGCTTAAATAGGGGGGAAGCTTTCTTT; v_call: TRBV7-3; d_call: -; clone_size: -; cdr3_length: 12; j_call: TRBJ1-1
cdr3_aa: CASSLGARYTEAFF; cdr3_nt: TGTGCCAGCAGTTTAGGGGCGAGGTACACTGAAGCTTTCTTT; v_call: TRBV12-3/TRBV12-4; d_call: -; clone_size: -; cdr3_length: 14; j_call: TRBJ1-1
cdr3_aa: CASSLSGLDTQYF; cdr3_nt: TGTGCCAGCAGCTTAAGTGGGTTGGATACGCAGTATTTT; v_call: TRBV7-2; d_call: -; clone_size: few; cdr3_length: 13; j_call: TRBJ2-3
cdr3_aa: CSVETGLGYNEQFF; cdr3_nt: TGCAGCGTTGAAACCGGGTTGGGGTACAATGAGCAGTTCTTC; v_call: TRBV29-1; d_call: -; clone_size: -; cdr3_length: 14; j_call: TRBJ2-1
cdr3_aa: CASTPTGEGNQPQHF; cdr3_nt: TGTGCCAGCACCCCAACAGGGGAGGGCAATCAGCCCCAGCATTTT; v_call: TRBV25-1; d_call: TRBD1; clone_size: -; cdr3_length: 15; j_call: TRBJ1-5
cdr3_aa: CASSLHSGVYTGELFF; cdr3_nt: TGTGCCAGCAGCCTTCACTCAGGGGTTTACACCGGGGAGCTGTTTTTT; v_call: TRBV9; d_call: -; clone_size: -; cdr3_length: 16; j_call: TRBJ2-2
cdr3_aa: CASSESPNSVETQYF; cdr3_nt: TGTGCCAGCAGCGAGAGCCCGAATTCCGTGGAGACCCAGTACTTC; v_call: TRBV3-1; d_call: -; clone_size: -; cdr3_length: 15; j_call: TRBJ2-5
cdr3_aa: CSVEYYRNEQFF; cdr3_nt: TGCAGCGTTGAATATTACAGAAATGAGCAGTTCTTC; v_call: TRBV29-1; d_call: -; clone_size: -; cdr3_length: 12; j_call: TRBJ2-1
cdr3_aa: CAWSQLAGGETQYF; cdr3_nt: TGTGCCTGGAGTCAACTAGCGGGAGGAGAGACCCAGTACTTC; v_call: TRBV30; d_call: TRBD2; clone_size: few; cdr3_length: 14; j_call: TRBJ2-5
cdr3_aa: CASSFGTRNEQFF; cdr3_nt: TGCGCCAGCAGCTTCGGGACTAGGAACGAGCAGTTCTTC; v_call: TRBV5-1; d_call: TRBD2; clone_size: -; cdr3_length: 13; j_call: TRBJ2-1
cdr3_aa: CASSLGAFQPQHF; cdr3_nt: TGTGCCAGCAGTTTAGGGGCTTTTCAGCCCCAGCATTTT; v_call: TRBV27; d_call: -; clone_size: few; cdr3_length: 13; j_call: TRBJ1-5
cdr3_aa: CASSLARGQNTEAFF; cdr3_nt: TGTGCCAGCAGCTTAGCGCGGGGGCAGAACACTGAAGCTTTCTTT; v_call: TRBV7-2; d_call: -; clone_size: -; cdr3_length: 15; j_call: TRBJ1-1
cdr3_aa: CASSVDYASTDTQYF; cdr3_nt: TGCGCCAGCAGCGTGGACTATGCTAGCACAGATACGCAGTATTTT; v_call: TRBV5-1; d_call: -; clone_size: few; cdr3_length: 15; j_call: TRBJ2-3
cdr3_aa: CASRPSTCGFSTDTQYF; cdr3_nt: TGTGCAAGTCGCCCCAGTACGTGCGGATTTAGCACAGATACGCAGTATTTT; v_call: TRBV12-2; d_call: -; clone_size: -; cdr3_length: 17; j_call: TRBJ2-3
cdr3_aa: CASSQLGRAYEQYF; cdr3_nt: TGTGCCAGCTCACAGCTAGGCAGGGCTTACGAGCAGTACTTC; v_call: TRBV18; d_call: -; clone_size: -; cdr3_length: 14; j_call: TRBJ2-7
cdr3_aa: CSVGRAQETQYF; cdr3_nt: TGCAGCGTCGGGCGGGCCCAAGAGACCCAGTACTTC; v_call: TRBV29-1; d_call: -; clone_size: -; cdr3_length: 12; j_call: TRBJ2-5
cdr3_aa: CASRLRAGGHNEQFF; cdr3_nt: TGTGCCAGCCGCCTGAGGGCGGGGGGGCACAATGAGCAGTTCTTC; v_call: TRBV11-2; d_call: TRBD2; clone_size: -; cdr3_length: 15; j_call: TRBJ2-1
cdr3_aa: CASSVVAGEGEQFF; cdr3_nt: TGTGCCAGCAGCGTTGTAGCGGGGGAGGGAGAGCAGTTCTTC; v_call: TRBV9; d_call: TRBD2; clone_size: -; cdr3_length: 14; j_call: TRBJ2-1
cdr3_aa: CSASPGGEVEQFF; cdr3_nt: TGCAGTGCTAGCCCAGGCGGGGAGGTTGAGCAGTTCTTC; v_call: TRBV20-1; d_call: -; clone_size: -; cdr3_length: 13; j_call: TRBJ2-1
cdr3_aa: CASSFRISTSYEQYF; cdr3_nt: TGTGCCAGCAGCTTTCGCATCTCGACCTCCTACGAGCAGTACTTC; v_call: TRBV5-5; d_call: -; clone_size: -; cdr3_length: 15; j_call: TRBJ2-7
cdr3_aa: CASSELRQGQFF; cdr3_nt: TGTGCCAGCAGTGAATTGAGGCAGGGGCAGTTCTTC; v_call: TRBV25-1; d_call: -; clone_size: -; cdr3_length: 12; j_call: TRBJ2-1
cdr3_aa: CSARVPAGRETQYF; cdr3_nt: TGCAGTGCTAGAGTCCCGGCGGGTCGGGAGACCCAGTACTTC; v_call: TRBV20-1; d_call: -; clone_size: -; cdr3_length: 14; j_call: TRBJ2-5
cdr3_aa: CSAATRRQTDTQYF; cdr3_nt: TGCAGTGCCGCGACTAGGAGGCAAACAGATACGCAGTATTTT; v_call: TRBV20-1; d_call: -; clone_size: -; cdr3_length: 14; j_call: TRBJ2-3
cdr3_aa: CASSRTHGEREFKTQYF; cdr3_nt: TGCGCCAGCAGTCGAACCCACGGCGAGCGGGAGTTTAAGACCCAGTACTTC; v_call: TRBV4-3; d_call: TRBD2; clone_size: few; cdr3_length: 17; j_call: TRBJ2-5
cdr3_aa: CSARAGGRETQYF; cdr3_nt: TGCAGTGCTAGAGCGGGGGGCCGAGAGACCCAGTACTTC; v_call: TRBV20-1; d_call: -; clone_size: many; cdr3_length: 13; j_call: TRBJ2-5
cdr3_aa: CASSLTRYQETQYF; cdr3_nt: TGTGCCAGCAGCTTGACCCGGTACCAAGAGACCCAGTACTTC; v_call: TRBV5-6; d_call: -; clone_size: few; cdr3_length: 14; j_call: TRBJ2-5
cdr3_aa: CASSRRETSTDTQYF; cdr3_nt: TGTGCCAGCAGCCGGAGGGAAACTAGCACAGATACGCAGTATTTT; v_call: TRBV27; d_call: -; clone_size: once; cdr3_length: 15; j_call: TRBJ2-3
cdr3_aa: CASSQDPGPSYEQYF; cdr3_nt: TGCGCCAGCAGCCAAGACCCGGGCCCCTCCTACGAGCAGTACTTC; v_call: TRBV4-3; d_call: -; clone_size: -; cdr3_length: 15; j_call: TRBJ2-7
cdr3_aa: CASREQGVNGYTF; cdr3_nt: TGTGCCAGCAGAGAACAGGGGGTAAATGGCTACACCTTC; v_call: TRBV6-1; d_call: TRBD1; clone_size: few; cdr3_length: 13; j_call: TRBJ1-2
cdr3_aa: CSAGTGFTEAFF; cdr3_nt: TGCAGTGCTGGGACAGGGTTCACTGAAGCTTTCTTT; v_call: TRBV20-1; d_call: TRBD1; clone_size: few; cdr3_length: 12; j_call: TRBJ1-1
cdr3_aa: CASRDGPSNYGYTF; cdr3_nt: TGTGCCAGCAGGGACGGACCTAGCAACTATGGCTACACCTTC; v_call: TRBV6-1; d_call: -; clone_size: -; cdr3_length: 14; j_call: TRBJ1-2
cdr3_aa: CASRVTGSEKLFF; cdr3_nt: TGTGCCAGCAGAGTGACAGGGAGTGAAAAACTGTTTTTT; v_call: TRBV2; d_call: TRBD1; clone_size: few; cdr3_length: 13; j_call: TRBJ1-4
cdr3_aa: CSARVGTSGRSFTGELFF; cdr3_nt: TGCAGTGCTAGAGTGGGGACTAGCGGGAGAAGTTTCACCGGGGAGCTGTTTTTT; v_call: TRBV20-1; d_call: TRBD2; clone_size: few; cdr3_length: 18; j_call: TRBJ2-2
cdr3_aa: CSAAGLAGTDTQYF; cdr3_nt: TGCAGTGCTGCAGGACTAGCGGGGACAGATACGCAGTATTTT; v_call: TRBV20-1; d_call: TRBD2; clone_size: -; cdr3_length: 14; j_call: TRBJ2-3
cdr3_aa: CASSGDHNEKLFF; cdr3_nt: TGTGCCAGCAGCGGAGACCATAATGAAAAACTGTTTTTT; v_call: TRBV2; d_call: -; clone_size: -; cdr3_length: 13; j_call: TRBJ1-4
cdr3_aa: CASSSPGLAYYEQYF; cdr3_nt: TGTGCCAGCAGTTCGCCCGGACTAGCGTACTACGAGCAGTACTTC; v_call: TRBV6-2/TRBV6-3; d_call: TRBD2; clone_size: -; cdr3_length: 15; j_call: TRBJ2-7
cdr3_aa: CASSRQWGSQETQYF; cdr3_nt: TGCGCCAGCAGCCGTCAGTGGGGAAGTCAAGAGACCCAGTACTTC; v_call: TRBV5-1; d_call: -; clone_size: -; cdr3_length: 15; j_call: TRBJ2-5
cdr3_aa: CASSLDGTGNYGYTF; cdr3_nt: TGTGCCAGCAGCTTAGACGGGACGGGTAACTATGGCTACACCTTC; v_call: TRBV7-2; d_call: -; clone_size: few; cdr3_length: 15; j_call: TRBJ1-2
cdr3_aa: CASSTHRDNEQFF; cdr3_nt: TGTGCCAGCAGCACCCACAGGGATAATGAGCAGTTCTTC; v_call: TRBV7-2; d_call: -; clone_size: few; cdr3_length: 13; j_call: TRBJ2-1
cdr3_aa: CASSQATGGHYNEQFF; cdr3_nt: TGTGCCAGCAGCCAAGCGACGGGGGGGCATTACAATGAGCAGTTCTTC; v_call: TRBV4-2; d_call: TRBD2; clone_size: few; cdr3_length: 16; j_call: TRBJ2-1
cdr3_aa: CASSYSLANTGELFF; cdr3_nt: TGTGCCAGCAGTTACTCTCTAGCGAACACCGGGGAGCTGTTTTTT; v_call: TRBV6-5; d_call: -; clone_size: -; cdr3_length: 15; j_call: TRBJ2-2